This TCR beta chain appears in the sequencing data of a study of Tregs in tolerant kidney transplant recipients. Whole-study results and caveats: Donor-specific Treg expansion exceeded global Treg expansion in tolerant patients, suggesting antigen drive.

Concerning this clone itself: Its antigen is currently unknown.

Profiled with immunoSEQ multiplex PCR; TCRdb holds only in-frame clones, not every one. Found here are around 75,000 clones, 85% to 90% of them singletons; the top ten hold around 0.38%. This clonotype was sampled from a human donor who received a combined kidney and bone marrow transplant. Source: CD4+ T cells from blood, taken before the transplant.

The CDR3 DNA sequence: TGTGCCAGCTCACCCGGGACTAGCGGCTACAATGAGCAGTTCTTC. Amino acid sequence: CASSPGTSGYNEQFF. J is TRBJ2-1 and V is TRBV18; TRBD2 matches 11 bases. Trimming took 3 bases from V and 3 from J; bases not matched to a gene: 1. Germline CDR1 and CDR2: KGHSH and LQKENI. The CDR3 totals 15 residues.